This T cell receptor beta chain was obtained from a study of graft-versus-host responses after intestinal transplantation. Study information: Multivisceral, liver-intestinal, or isolated intestinal transplants were received by the recipients. Anti-thymocyte globulin induction, then tacrolimus and steroids for two to four years, went to all recipients.

Assay: immunoSEQ multiplex PCR; the TCRdb copy retains only in-frame clones and omits some. The data hold about 130,000 clones, with about nine tenths observed a single time. Germline loops: CDR1 MGHRA, CDR2 YSYEKL. V lost 4 bases and J 2 bases, leaving 11 bases between the germline ends. The CDR3 extends over 14 amino acids. The study, taken as a whole, reports: Early post-transplant falls in HvG clones accompanied the peak levels of circulating GvH clones. Some GvH clones appeared in ileal mucosa or blood before recipient bone marrow.

A remark on this clone: The antigen is not known.

Sequenced material: unstimulated CD4+ T cells sorted from spleen or lymph node cells, taken before intestinal transplant. The clonotype was recovered from a human donor who received an intestinal transplant. V is TRBV4-1 and J is TRBJ1-1; D gene unclear. The CDR3 region has the DNA TGCGCCAGCAGCCGAATATCTGAAAACACTGAAGCTTTCTTT. Its protein product is CASSRISENTEAFF.